This T cell receptor (beta chain) is from a study of T cell clonotyping in hematopoietic cell transplantation. Germline lookup yields CDR1 SGHAT and CDR2 FQNNGV. V lost 3 bases, J lost 4 bases, and 9 bases lay in between. There are 13 residues in the CDR3. Measured with immunoSEQ multiplex PCR; TCRdb has only the in-frame clones, and not every one. The sample holds fewer than 80,000 clones; 90% to 95% are singletons and the top ten take 1.6%. The sample consisted of peripheral blood mononuclear cells. The gene calls are TRBV11-2 and TRBJ2-5; no clear D. This TCR was recovered from a man aged 50-60 years in good health. Some clones in this sample may be carry-over from other donors' samples. CDR3 DNA: TGTGCCAGCAGCTTCGAAACTGGAGAGACCCAGTACTTC. The encoded protein is CASSFETGETQYF.